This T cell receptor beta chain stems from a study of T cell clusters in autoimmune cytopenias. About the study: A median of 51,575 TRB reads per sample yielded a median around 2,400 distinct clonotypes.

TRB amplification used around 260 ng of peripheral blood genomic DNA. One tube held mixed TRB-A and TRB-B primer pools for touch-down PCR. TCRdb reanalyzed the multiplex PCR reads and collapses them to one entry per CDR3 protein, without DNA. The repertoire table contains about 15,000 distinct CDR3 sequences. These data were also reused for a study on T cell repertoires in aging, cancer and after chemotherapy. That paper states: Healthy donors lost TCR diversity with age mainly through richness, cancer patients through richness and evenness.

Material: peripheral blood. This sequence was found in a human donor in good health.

Here the CDR3 reads CASSIPGHSNSGNTIYF. The V gene is TRBV19, the J gene TRBJ1-3; TCRdb's D call of TRBD1 is untestable without DNA. CDR1 and CDR2 (germline): LNHDA, SQIVND (reference sequence). The CDR3 is 17 residues long. Supplemented by reference TRBV19 and TRBJ1-3, the full variable domain reads DGGITQSPKYLFRKEGQNVTLSCEQNLNHDAMYWYRQDPGQGLRLIYYSQIVNDFQKGDIAEGYSVSREKKESFPLTVTSAQKNPTAFYLCASSIPGHSNSGNTIYFGEGSWLTVV.